This entry concerns a single T cell receptor (beta chain). The data were taken from a study of blood T cells in healthy people across ages. Primers used in a second PCR of about 7 to 12 cycles were a sample-barcoded 5' primer and a J-beta primer mix. MiXCR, run by TCRdb on the 5' RACE reads, gives a single entry per CDR3 protein. The data show over 300,000 distinct CDR3 sequences, with about 49% seen just once and approximately 51% held by the top ten. The germline V gene has CDR1 MGHRA and CDR2 YSYEKL. There are 16 residues in the CDR3. The sample comprised blood. V and J are TRBV4-1 and TRBJ2-4; the match to TRBD1 covers 8 bases. With the DNA end fitting TRBJ2-7 better, the J assignment may be wrong. This TCR was recovered from a man aged 60 to 69 in good health. The CDR3 DNA reads as TGCGCCAGCAGCCAGGACCGGGACAGGTCTCCCTACGAGCAGTACTTC. Translating it yields CASSQDRDRSPYEQYF.